This TCR beta chain was captured by sequencing in a study of control samples from healthy donors and cancer patients (dated by TCRdb to 2020 to 2021). Libraries were constructed by the immunoSEQ multiplex PCR assay. TCRdb holds this immuneACCESS table with in-frame rearrangements only. Some clones are missing; in checked studies, unresolved V genes explain under half, and the rest has no known cause. The sample contains more than 100,000 clones, around 89% of them found a single time. The ten top clones hold 15% to 20% of the sample. A note on this clone: Its cognate antigen has yet to be identified. The input lacks base qualities; no much larger clone sits a single base away.

The germline V gene sets CDR1 to KGHSH and CDR2 to LQKENI. At the junction V is shortened by 4 bases and J by 1 base; bases outside the gene matches: 3. The CDR3 numbers 14 residues from cysteine through phenylalanine. Only CDR3 DNA remains: 42 bases, in frame from the first base. This clonotype was obtained from a man aged 60 to 75 with lung cancer. The sample consisted of PBMCs. The chain employs TRBV18 and TRBJ2-5; 7 of the junction bases match TRBD1. CDR3 reads: CASSRGQSQETQYF. The DNA reads TGTGCCAGCTCACGGGGACAGTCCCAAGAGACCCAGTACTTC. The CDR3, completed at both ends by the reference TRBV18 and TRBJ2-5 genes, gives the full variable domain NAGVMQNPRHLVRRRGQEARLRCSPMKGHSHVYWYRQLPEEGLKFMVYLQKENIIDESGMPKERFSAEFPKEGPSILRIQQVVRGDSAAYFCASSRGQSQETQYFGPGTRLLVL.